These 27 T cell receptor beta chains were all obtained from the same sample, sequenced in a study of blood T cell repertoires in COVID-19. Here immunoSEQ multiplex PCR was the method, and the copy in TCRdb shows in-frame clones only, minus some. The sample lists around 380,000 clones; more than 70% were seen once. The material sequenced was PBMCs or T cells enriched from blood (not recorded which). The receptors shown here come from a young man who had recovered from COVID-19.

The rearrangement links TRBV5-1 to TRBJ1-5, with a tentative D call TRBD1 (5 bases). This CDR3 is built from 14 residues. Germline CDR1 reads SGHRS; CDR2 reads YFSETQ. V was trimmed by 5 bases and J by 6 bases, leaving 15 bases between them. The CDR3 coding sequence is TGCGCCAGCAGGCTAGGCAGGGTAGTTCAGCCCCAGCATTTT. It codes for CASRLGRVVQPQHF. Supplemented by reference TRBV5-1 and TRBJ1-5, the full variable domain reads KAGVTQTPRYLIKTRGQQVTLSCSPISGHRSVSWYQQTPGQGLQFLFEYFSETQRNKGNFPGRFSGRQFSNSRSEMNVSTLELGDSALYLCASRLGRVVQPQHFGDGTRLSIL.

The chain is built from TRBV2 and TRBJ2-7, with D perhaps TRBD2 (6 bases). The V gene's germline CDR1 is SNHLY and CDR2 FYNNEI. The CDR3 is made up of 14 amino acids. The ends were cut back, 7 bases at V and 0 bases at J, with 13 bases in the middle. CDR3 residues: CASTQDYSSYEQYF. DNA of the CDR3: TGTGCCAGCACCCAGGACTACAGCTCCTACGAGCAGTACTTC.

The genes are TRBV9 and TRBJ2-2, with no clear D. CDR3 size: 14 residues. Trimming removed 2 bases at V and 6 bases at J, with 11 bases between. CDR1 SGDLS and CDR2 YYNGEE come from the germline V gene. This CDR3 is CASSVPPAPGELFF. The CDR3 DNA is TGTGCCAGCAGCGTCCCCCCAGCGCCCGGGGAGCTGTTTTTT.

This rearrangement joins TRBV2 to TRBJ1-3, with D maybe TRBD1 (5 bases). There are 14 residues in the CDR3. The germline CDR1 and CDR2 sequences are SNHLY and FYNNEI. V shed 11 bases and J shed 2 bases, with 16 bases lying between them. CDR3 nucleotide sequence: TGTGCCCACGCGGGGCGAGAGCCTGGAAACACCATATATTTT. Its translation: CAHAGREPGNTIYF.

This chain joins TRBV18 and TRBJ1-1, with D perhaps TRBD1 (6 bases). CDR3 length equals 16 residues. Germline loops: CDR1 KGHSH, CDR2 LQKENI. The V end was cut by 0 bases, the J end by 4 bases, with 15 bases between. The CDR3 DNA sequence: TGTGCCAGCTCACCACCGAATCTTGGCAGGGGCACTGAAGCTTTCTTT. Amino acid sequence: CASSPPNLGRGTEAFF.

V usage is TRBV10-3 and J usage is TRBJ1-1, with 10 positions matching TRBD1. Germline CDR1 reads ENHRY; CDR2 reads SYGVKD. This CDR3 is 15 amino acids long. J lost 5 bases, V lost 6 bases, and 9 bases had no gene match. The CDR3 sequence: CAISGTGDAGTEAFF. The CDR3 DNA is TGTGCCATCAGCGGGACAGGGGACGCCGGGACTGAAGCTTTCTTT.

This clone was detected a few times. This chain uses TRBV10-3 with TRBJ1-1, with D perhaps TRBD1 (5 bases). V was trimmed by 6 bases and J by 1 base, leaving 12 bases between them. CDR1 ENHRY and CDR2 SYGVKD come from the germline V gene. This CDR3 contains 14 residues. CDR3 nucleotide sequence: TGTGCCATCAGATGGGGGGAGCAGAACACTGAAGCTTTCTTT. Encoded protein: CAIRWGEQNTEAFF.

CDR3 in DNA: TGTGCCAGCAGTGGAGCCGGAAACTATGGCTACACCTTC. It encodes CASSGAGNYGYTF. J is TRBJ1-2 and V is TRBV27, with D hard to call. The CDR3 totals 13 residues. Trimming took 5 bases from V and 2 from J, leaving 9 bases between them. Germline values: CDR1 MNHEY, CDR2 SMNVEV (reference sequence).

The chain recombines TRBV30 with TRBJ2-3; D perhaps matches TRBD1 (5 bases). V lost 1 base, J lost 4 bases, and 9 bases lay in between. The length of the CDR3 is 13 residues. Germline lookup yields CDR1 GTSNPN and CDR2 SVGIG (reference sequence). The CDR3 loop reads CAWSEGAADTQYF. In DNA, the CDR3 is TGTGCCTGGAGTGAAGGGGCGGCAGATACGCAGTATTTT.

The gene calls are TRBV7-2 and TRBJ2-7, with TRBD2 matching 11 bases. Germline lookup yields CDR1 SGHTA and CDR2 FQGNSA. The CDR3 is made up of 18 amino acids. V trimming: 5 bases; J trimming: 2 bases; junction bases outside the gene matches: 14. CDR3 DNA sequence: TGTGCCAGCAGCCCGACTACCAGTACTAGCGGGGGCCCCTACGAGCAGTACTTC. Residues: CASSPTTSTSGGPYEQYF.

The chain links TRBV10-3 to TRBJ1-3, with unresolved D. The germline V and J ends were trimmed by 0 bases and 4 bases, with 4 bases remaining between them. Germline CDR1 ENHRY, CDR2 SYGVKD. This CDR3 comprises 13 residues. As DNA, the CDR3 is TGTGCCATCAGTGAGTCGGCCGGAAACACCATATATTTT. It yields the protein CAISESAGNTIYF.

This clone was seen a single time. The genes are TRBV11-2 and TRBJ2-3; TRBD2 agrees at 9 bases. The CDR3 has 16 residues. V dropped 5 bases and J dropped 6; count of bases not matched to a gene: 12. Germline-derived CDR1 and CDR2 are SGHAT and FQNNGV. CDR3 nucleotides: TGTGCCAGCAGCCCTCTCCCCCAGCGGGGGGCTGATACGCAGTATTTT. Amino acids: CASSPLPQRGADTQYF.

This chain joins TRBV7-9 and TRBJ2-4, with D possibly TRBD2 on 6 matching bases. Germline loops: CDR1 SEHNR, CDR2 FQNEAQ (reference sequence). The CDR3 runs to 13 residues. The ends were cut back, 5 bases at V and 8 bases at J, with 13 bases in the middle. DNA of the CDR3: TGTGCCAGCAGCCCCGCAGGGAGGTACATTCAGTACTTC. Its protein is CASSPAGRYIQYF.

The chain has TRBV6-5 and TRBJ1-2; D might be TRBD1 (6 bases). The CDR3 runs to 15 residues. Germline V gene sequence: CDR1 MNHEY, CDR2 SVGAGI. The V end lost 2 bases, the J end lost 4 bases, and 14 bases lay between the germline ends. CDR3 in DNA: TGTGCCAGCAGTTACGGTGGGGGCCTAATCTATGGCTACACCTTC. This sequence encodes CASSYGGGLIYGYTF.

V gene TRBV30 combines with J gene TRBJ1-2; D is possibly TRBD1 (6 bases). Germline-derived CDR1 and CDR2 are GTSNPN and SVGIG (reference sequence). There are 12 residues in the CDR3. CDR3 coding DNA: TGTGCATGCGAGGGGACATTCTATGGCTACACCTTC. This gives the protein CACEGTFYGYTF.

About this clone itself: No DNA is shown, since the ends of the CDR3 on it are uncertain; the CDR3 is the one TCRdb lists. V gene TRBV21-1 combines with J gene TRBJ2-7; TRBD1 is the table's D call and was not checked against the DNA. TRBV21-1 is termed a pseudogene. The CDR3 sequence runs 15 residues, both termini included. CDR3 sequence reads: CASSKVGQGAGEQYF.

This rearrangement joins TRBV19 to TRBJ1-1; a weak D match, TRBD1 (6 bases). CDR1 is LNHDA and CDR2 is SQIVND in the germline V gene (reference sequence). CDR3 length equals 14 residues. V was trimmed by 6 bases and J by 5 bases, leaving 16 bases between them. The CDR3 DNA reads TGTGCCAGTAGCCCTCCAGGGGTGAGAACTGAAGCTTTCTTT. Encoded protein: CASSPPGVRTEAFF.

CDR3 DNA sequence: TGTGCCGGAAGATCGGACAGGGAAAGCTATGGCTACACCTTC. Translation: CAGRSDRESYGYTF. The chain employs TRBV6-5 and TRBJ1-2; 8 bases are shared with TRBD1. Trimming removed 11 bases from V and 4 bases from J; junction bases left unmatched: 12. Germline CDR1 and CDR2: MNHEY and SVGAGI. CDR3 size: 14 residues.

The CDR3 is CASSPGTLSYEQYF. CDR3 DNA sequence: TGCGCCAGCAGCCCCGGGACATTGTCCTACGAGCAGTACTTC. The chain combines TRBV5-1 with TRBJ2-7; D may be TRBD1 (6 bases). This CDR3 comprises 14 residues. Trimming stripped 4 bases from V and 1 base from J, with 12 bases between. CDR1 is SGHRS, CDR2 YFSETQ, per germline.

This clone was observed a handful of times. The gene calls are TRBV12-3 or TRBV12-4 and TRBJ1-1; tentative D call: TRBD1 (6 bases). Trimming removed 7 bases at V and 1 base at J, with 10 bases between. This CDR3 is 13 amino acids long. The CDR3 here is CASNQGRNTEAFF. CDR3 bases: TGTGCCAGCAACCAGGGGAGGAACACTGAAGCTTTCTTT.

In this sample, this clone turned up a few times. V and J are TRBV6-5 and TRBJ1-1, with unresolved D. Trimming shortened V by 4 bases and J by 3 bases, and 12 bases separated the two germline ends. This CDR3 has 14 amino acids. CDR1 is MNHEY, CDR2 SVGAGI, per germline. CDR3 sequence (DNA): TGTGCCAGCAGTTCCAGAGGGAGGCACACTGAAGCTTTCTTT. This sequence encodes CASSSRGRHTEAFF.

A single count supports this clone. The chain is built from TRBV30 and TRBJ1-1; maybe TRBD1 (6 bases). Germline V lookup: CDR1 GTSNPN, CDR2 SVGIG (reference sequence). The CDR3 loop spans 13 amino acids. V was clipped by 0 bases and J by 4 bases, with 9 bases between them. This CDR3 reads CAWSVPGVTEAFF. CDR3 coding DNA: TGTGCCTGGAGTGTACCAGGGGTCACTGAAGCTTTCTTT.

The count of this clone is one. The chain employs TRBV2 and TRBJ2-3; TRBD1 matches at 8 bases. The V and J ends lost 8 bases and 5 bases, in that order; junction bases with no gene match: 9. Per the germline V gene, CDR1 is SNHLY and CDR2 is FYNNEI. This CDR3 contains 14 residues. CDR3 loop: CASGRTGRGDTQYF. In nucleotides, the CDR3 is TGTGCCAGCGGTAGGACAGGGCGGGGAGATACGCAGTATTTT. Full variable domain (remainder filled in from reference TRBV2 and TRBJ2-3): EPEVTQTPSHQVTQMGQEVILRCVPISNHLYFYWYRQILGQKVEFLVSFYNNEISEKSEIFDDQFSVERPDGSNFTLKIRSTKLEDSAMYFCASGRTGRGDTQYFGPGTRLTVL.

The V and J genes are TRBV4-1 and TRBJ1-1; possibly TRBD1 for D (5 bases). CDR3 length: 15 amino acids. V was pared by 3 bases and J by 6 bases, with 17 bases between. CDR1 and CDR2 from the germline V gene are MGHRA and YSYEKL. In DNA, the CDR3 is TGCGCCAGCAGCCATGGACACGTAGGGGTCCCTGAAGCTTTCTTT. Translated: CASSHGHVGVPEAFF.

This clone was recorded once. This sequence joins TRBV7-8 and TRBJ2-3, with 7 positions matching TRBD2. The CDR3 loop spans 16 amino acids. V shed 1 base, J shed 2 bases, and the junction held 6 bases outside the gene matches. Germline V gene sequence: CDR1 SGHVS, CDR2 FQNEAQ. The CDR3 reads CASSLEGGGFTDTQYF. The CDR3 nucleotides are TGTGCCAGCAGCTTAGAGGGCGGGGGTTTCACAGATACGCAGTATTTT.

The chain is built from TRBV4-1 and TRBJ2-3; tentatively, D is TRBD2 (6 bases). The V gene's germline CDR1 is MGHRA and CDR2 YSYEKL. V dropped 1 base and J dropped 2 bases, with 13 bases sitting between them. The CDR3 loop spans 16 amino acids. CDR3 amino acids: CASSQGGDLLTDTQYF. CDR3 in DNA: TGCGCCAGCAGCCAAGGAGGGGACTTACTCACAGATACGCAGTATTTT.

The V and J genes are TRBV13 and TRBJ1-1, with D possibly TRBD1 on 5 matching bases. Germline-derived CDR1 and CDR2 are PRHDT and FYEKMQ (reference sequence). The CDR3 runs to 13 residues. The V gene lost 3 bases and the J gene lost 6 bases, with 11 bases spanning the gap. The chain's CDR3 is CASSFRGPPEAFF. The CDR3 DNA follows: TGTGCCAGCAGCTTTAGGGGCCCCCCTGAAGCTTTCTTT.